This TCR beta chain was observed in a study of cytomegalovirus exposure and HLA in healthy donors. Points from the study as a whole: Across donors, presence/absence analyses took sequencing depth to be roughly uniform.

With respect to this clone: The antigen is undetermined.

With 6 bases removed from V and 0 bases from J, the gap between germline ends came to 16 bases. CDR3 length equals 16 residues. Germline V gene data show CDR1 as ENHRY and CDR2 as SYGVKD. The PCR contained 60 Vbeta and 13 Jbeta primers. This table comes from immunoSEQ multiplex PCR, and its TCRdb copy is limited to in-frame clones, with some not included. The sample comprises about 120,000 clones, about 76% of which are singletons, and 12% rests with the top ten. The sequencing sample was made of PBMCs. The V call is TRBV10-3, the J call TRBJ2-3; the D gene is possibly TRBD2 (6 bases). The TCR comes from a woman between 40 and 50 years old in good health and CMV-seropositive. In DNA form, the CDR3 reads TGTGCCATCAGCAAATCCAGGGCGGGGAGCACAGATACGCAGTATTTT. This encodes CAISKSRAGSTDTQYF.